Listed below are T cell receptor beta chains from one sample, sequenced in a study of T cells after yellow fever vaccination. MiXCR, applied by TCRdb to the 5' RACE reads, yields one record per CDR3 protein. The sample comprises over 85,000 distinct CDR3 sequences, approximately 9% of which are singletons, and around a sixth rests with the top ten. Source: CD8+ T cells not binding an NS4B(214-222) dextramer, sorted from PBMCs, taken less than 18 days after the first yellow fever vaccination. Every receptor here comes from a man aged 18-30 years who received the YFV17D yellow fever vaccine. Each CDR3 is given with its conserved first and last residue. Fields, in order: J gene, D gene, clone size, V gene, CDR3 DNA, CDR3 protein. D genes are given only for firm matches. Only part of the rows carry a size: once, few, many, or a class if the clone is expanded.

>TRBJ2-3|NA|many|TRBV4-3
TGCGCCAGCAGCCAGACCAGGGGAGATACGCAGTATTTT
CASSQTRGDTQYF
>TRBJ1-1|NA|NA|TRBV27
TGTGCCAGCGGTTGGGGGGGCAGGAACACTGAAGCTTTCTTT
CASGWGGRNTEAFF
>TRBJ1-1|TRBD1|NA|TRBV19
TGTGCCAGTAGTCCTCACCCGGGACAGTTGGACACTGAAGCTTTCTTT
CASSPHPGQLDTEAFF
>TRBJ2-7|NA|few|TRBV7-9
TGTGCCAGCAGCTCCCCCAGGGACCCCTACGAGCAGTACTTC
CASSSPRDPYEQYF
>TRBJ2-1|TRBD2|NA|TRBV15
TGTGCCACCAGCAGAGACCGAGGGAGGGGCAATGAGCAGTTCTTC
CATSRDRGRGNEQFF
>TRBJ2-3|NA|few|TRBV12-3/TRBV12-4
TGTGCCAGCAGGGGGGGAGATACGCAGTATTTT
CASRGGDTQYF
>TRBJ2-2|NA|NA|TRBV9
TGTGCCAGCAGCGTCGAAGGAGAGCGGGCCGGGGAGCTGTTTTTT
CASSVEGERAGELFF
>TRBJ2-1|NA|NA|TRBV27
TGTGCCAGCAGCTCTCTTCTAGCGTACCCTCCTCAGTTCTTC
CASSSLLAYPPQFF
>TRBJ2-3|NA|few|TRBV27
TGTGCCAGCAGTTCACCCCTTTCGGACCCCACAGATACGCAGTATTTT
CASSSPLSDPTDTQYF
>TRBJ2-7|NA|many|TRBV6-5
TGTGCCAGCAGCTATGACAGGAACTTCTACGAGCAGTACTTC
CASSYDRNFYEQYF
>TRBJ1-4|NA|few|TRBV25-1
TGTGCCAGCAGTGAGGGCGGGGGAGAAAAACTGTTTTTT
CASSEGGGEKLFF
>TRBJ2-2|NA|few|TRBV6-5
TGTGCCAGCAGTTACGGGGTGGAGAACGGGGAGCTGTTTTTT
CASSYGVENGELFF
>TRBJ2-1|NA|few|TRBV11-3
TGTGCCAGCAGCTTAGTAGGGGTCGGGTACAATGAGCAGTTCTTC
CASSLVGVGYNEQFF
>TRBJ1-1|NA|few|TRBV6-1
TGTGCCAGCAGTCGGAGGTTTAACACTGAAGCTTTCTTT
CASSRRFNTEAFF
>TRBJ1-2|NA|few|TRBV4-1
TGCGCCAGCAGCCCACCGAGTGGGATCTATGGCTACACCTTC
CASSPPSGIYGYTF
>TRBJ2-3|NA|NA|TRBV5-1
TGCGCCAGCAGCTTGGTGGGGGCGGGTCAAGATACGCAGTATTTT
CASSLVGAGQDTQYF
>TRBJ2-2|NA|few|TRBV4-3
TGCGCCAGCAGCCCTTCGCCTAGGGGGCGCGGGGCCGGGGAGCTGTTTTTT
CASSPSPRGRGAGELFF
>TRBJ1-5|NA|few|TRBV12-3/TRBV12-4
TGTGCCAGCAGTTTACCAGGGCCCAGGAAGCCCCAGCATTTT
CASSLPGPRKPQHF
>TRBJ1-1|NA|many|TRBV12-3/TRBV12-4
TGTGCCAGCAGTTTCATCACGGGGAACACTGAAGCTTTCTTT
CASSFITGNTEAFF
>TRBJ2-2|NA|few|TRBV7-6
TGTGCCAGCAGCTTAGCGACGTTTGGGGGCGTTGTGACCGGGGAGCTGTTTTTT
CASSLATFGGVVTGELFF
>TRBJ1-2|NA|few|TRBV6-5
TGTGCCAGCAGTTACGGGGAGGGGAACTATGGCTACACCTTC
CASSYGEGNYGYTF
>TRBJ2-1|NA|NA|TRBV6-5
TGTGCCAGCAGTTACTCGAGGGGGGCTGCCTACAATGAGCAGTTCTTC
CASSYSRGAAYNEQFF
>TRBJ2-3|TRBD2|many|TRBV10-3
TGTGCCATCATGTGGAGCCCCTCGGGGGGGCCGACAGATACGCAGTATTTT
CAIMWSPSGGPTDTQYF
>TRBJ2-5|TRBD1|NA|TRBV19
TGTGCCAGTAGCCAAACCCCGGACAGGGAAGAGACCCAGTACTTC
CASSQTPDREETQYF
>TRBJ2-5|NA|NA|TRBV4-1
TGCGCCAGCAGCCAGGTGACCGGGACTTTTGGAGGGGAGACCCAGTACTTC
CASSQVTGTFGGETQYF
>TRBJ2-2|NA|few|TRBV11-1
TGTGCCAGCAGCCTGGCGCGGGGTCCGAACACCGGGGAGCTGTTTTTT
CASSLARGPNTGELFF
>TRBJ2-1|TRBD1|NA|TRBV2
TGTGCCAGCAACAGGGGCGGATGGGGCGAGCAGTTCTTC
CASNRGGWGEQFF
>TRBJ2-3|TRBD2|few|TRBV29-1
TGCAGCGTGGCGGGGGGGGTTGAGAGCACAGATACGCAGTATTTT
CSVAGGVESTDTQYF
>TRBJ2-7|NA|many|TRBV4-2
TGTGCCAGCAGCCAAGATGGGGCCATCCCCTCCTACGAGCAGTACTTC
CASSQDGAIPSYEQYF
>TRBJ1-3|TRBD1|NA|TRBV20-1
TGCAGTGCGGGACAGGGAGCTTCTGGAAACACCATATATTTT
CSAGQGASGNTIYF
>TRBJ2-3|TRBD2|few|TRBV6-5
TGTGCCAGCAGACCCGTAGCGGGGGAGGAGGCAGATACGCAGTATTTT
CASRPVAGEEADTQYF
>TRBJ1-2|NA|few|TRBV21-1
TGTGCCAGCGAGAAAGGGGTTAACTATGGCTACACCTTC
CASEKGVNYGYTF
>TRBJ2-5|TRBD2|few|TRBV20-1
TGCAGTGCCCTAGCGGACCAAGAGACCCAGTACTTC
CSALADQETQYF
>TRBJ2-5|TRBD2|NA|TRBV20-1
TGCAGTGCCACCATAGCGGGCATCGACGAGACCCAGTACTTC
CSATIAGIDETQYF
>TRBJ2-1|NA|NA|TRBV6-2/TRBV6-3
TGTGCCAGCAGGGTTGGGTACAATGAGCAGTTCTTC
CASRVGYNEQFF
>TRBJ1-2|NA|NA|TRBV4-3
TGCGCCAGCAGCCAAGACAAGGTCAGGGCCTTCCACTATGGCTACACCTTC
CASSQDKVRAFHYGYTF
>TRBJ1-6|TRBD1|NA|TRBV7-8
TGTGCCAGCAGCTTAGGTAGACAGGGACCCATTTCTTCACCCCTCCACTTT
CASSLGRQGPISSPLHF
>TRBJ1-2|TRBD1|NA|TRBV5-1
TGCGCCAGCAGCTCCACACGACAGGGCTCTAACTATGGCTACACCTTC
CASSSTRQGSNYGYTF
>TRBJ1-2|NA|NA|TRBV6-6
TGTGCCGGCCGGCAGGCTAAAGGCTACACCTTC
CAGRQAKGYTF
>TRBJ2-1|TRBD2|NA|TRBV2
TGTGCCAGCAGTCCTAGCGGGGGGGGTTCCTCCTACAATGAGCAGTTCTTC
CASSPSGGGSSYNEQFF
>TRBJ2-1|NA|NA|TRBV24-1
TGTGCCACCAGTGATTTCCCCAACAACAATGAGCAGTTCTTC
CATSDFPNNNEQFF
>TRBJ1-1|NA|few|TRBV6-5
TGTGCCAGCAGTTACCTCGGTACAGGGCGGGCTGAAGCTTTCTTT
CASSYLGTGRAEAFF
>TRBJ2-7|NA|NA|TRBV27
TGTGCCAGCTGGACCGCCACCTACGAGCAGTACTTC
CASWTATYEQYF
>TRBJ1-6|NA|few|TRBV7-2
TGTGCCAGCAGCTCCCCTCTCTCACCCCTCCACTTT
CASSSPLSPLHF
>TRBJ1-2|TRBD1|few|TRBV29-1
TGCAGCGTTGACAGGGGGGCCTATGGCTACACCTTC
CSVDRGAYGYTF
>TRBJ2-3|NA|many|TRBV20-1
TGCAGTGCTAGAGAGGACAGTGAAATTGATACGCAGTATTTT
CSAREDSEIDTQYF
>TRBJ2-5|TRBD2|NA|TRBV7-8
TGTGCCAGCAGCCCCCCCGGGACTAGCGGGGAGCAAGAGACCCAGTACTTC
CASSPPGTSGEQETQYF
>TRBJ2-7|TRBD1|NA|TRBV27
TGTGCCAGCAGTCCAAGGACAGGCAACTCCTACGAGCAGTACTTC
CASSPRTGNSYEQYF
>TRBJ2-3|NA|many|TRBV4-2
TGTGCCAGCAGCCATGAGACCCGCACAGATACGCAGTATTTT
CASSHETRTDTQYF
>TRBJ2-6|TRBD1|once|TRBV20-1
TGCAGTGCTAGAGATAAGGGGGCAGAATCTTTCCTCTCTGGGGCCAACGTCCTGACTTTC
CSARDKGAESFLSGANVLTF